This T cell receptor (beta chain) was captured in a study of beta chain features in type 1 diabetes. Study in general: In age, gender and cell yields, patients were similar to healthy donors. Findings of the study overall: Relative to healthy donors, patients appeared to have naive, central memory and Treg TCRB repertoires that were more similar.

Every isolated RNA sample was fully reverse transcribed, so sequencing captured expressed TCRB transcripts. There were about 3.5 million reads on average in the naive, central memory and regulatory T cell samples. Profiled with immunoSEQ multiplex PCR; TCRdb holds only in-frame clones, not every one. Of under 450,000 clones in the sample, approximately 16% were seen once. Germline lookup yields CDR1 MRHNA and CDR2 SNTAGT. The J segment lost 2 bases and the V segment lost 6 bases, leaving 7 bases of the junction unmatched. The CDR3 is 15 amino acids. Sorting of CD4+ naive, central memory, regulatory and stem cell-like memory cells was performed via CD45RO/CCR7/CD25/CD127/CD95/CD27. Concerning this clone: Its target is unknown.

Sequenced: naive CD4+ T cells from blood. The clonotype was recovered from a young woman in good health. The chain couples TRBV6-4 to TRBJ2-7, with 10 positions matching TRBD1. The CDR3, as DNA: TGTGCCAGCAGGGGACAGGGGAAGAGGGCCTACGAGCAGTACTTC. It codes for CASRGQGKRAYEQYF.